The clone carrying this T cell receptor (beta chain) was seen only a few times. Its antigen is unidentified. TCRdb re-derived calls from the 5' RACE reads in MiXCR, one entry per CDR3 protein. The table records roughly 310,000 distinct CDR3 sequences, about 16% of them present only once. This entry is derived from a study of T-cell memory formation after mild COVID-19. General study results and limits: For second-wave clones that peaked at day 37, SARS-CoV-2 specificity went unverified. The study found contracting CD4+ clones mainly in CM and EM and contracting CD8+ clones in EMRA. Cross-reactive memory seemingly joined, as some responding clones were found in pre-infection memory.

Trimming stripped 0 bases from V and 0 bases from J, with 10 bases between. Germline CDR1 SGHKS, CDR2 YYEKEE (reference sequence). This CDR3 has 15 residues. The source is a man between 18 and 29 years old who had mild COVID-19 (a few samples of this study predate the infection). Cell type and time point are not known. The J gene is TRBJ2-7, the V gene TRBV5-5, with D tentatively TRBD1 (5 bases). Sequenced sample: PBMCs or a T cell subset sorted from them (not recorded which). CDR3 amino acids: CASSLVRTPSYEQYF. The CDR3 DNA reads TGTGCCAGCAGCTTGGTTCGGACACCCTCCTACGAGCAGTACTTC.